This T cell receptor beta chain was sequenced for a study of T-cell memory formation after mild COVID-19. Study-wide background: Largely donor-specific TCR clusters were found.

5'RACE primed at constant segments yielded TCR alpha and TCR beta cDNA libraries bearing sample barcodes and UMIs. TCRdb fed the 5' RACE reads into MiXCR, producing one record per CDR3 protein. The sample lists fewer than 450,000 distinct CDR3 sequences, approximately 25% occurring once. With 0 bases clipped from V and 5 bases from J, the junction kept 11 bases outside the gene matches. Germline V CDR1 and CDR2: SGHAT, FQNNGV. The CDR3 is 17 residues long. This clonotype was obtained from an adult woman who had mild COVID-19 (a few samples of this study predate the infection). Cell type and time point are not known. Specimen: PBMCs or a T cell subset sorted from them (not recorded which). V usage is TRBV11-2 and J usage is TRBJ2-3; 7 bases align to TRBD2. The CDR3 reads CASSLETGRGAQDTQYF. The DNA for the CDR3 is TGTGCCAGCAGCTTAGAAACGGGGAGGGGAGCCCAAGATACGCAGTATTTT.